The 19 T cell receptor beta chains below were found in one sample sequenced in a study of somatic mutations in cytotoxic T cells in rheumatoid arthritis. TCRdb's table, derived via immunoSEQ multiplex PCR, lists solely in-frame clones and lacks some. Of around 4,700 clones detected, approximately 84% appear once; the ten largest clones hold around 40%. The sample comprised CD8+ T cells sorted from blood. Receptors originate from a man aged 65 to 79 with rheumatoid arthritis.

This clone was seen once. The chain carries TRBV19 and TRBJ2-7, with 8 nucleotides matching TRBD1. The germline V gene has CDR1 LNHDA and CDR2 SQIVND (reference sequence). The V and J ends lost 3 bases and 4 bases, in that order; junction bases with no gene match: 2. The CDR3 totals 13 residues. The CDR3 DNA follows: TGTGCCAGTAGTATTGGACAGGGTTACGAGCAGTACTTC. Its protein is CASSIGQGYEQYF.

The rearrangement joins TRBV6-6 to TRBJ2-1, with TRBD2 matching over 8 bases. CDR1 is MNHNY, CDR2 SVGAGI, per germline (reference sequence). V gave up 2 bases and J gave up 6 bases; unmatched junction bases: 6. There are 15 residues in the CDR3. As DNA, the CDR3 is TGTGCCAGCAGTTACACTAGCGGTCTTCGCAATGAGCAGTTCTTC. It specifies CASSYTSGLRNEQFF.

In its sample, this clone was seen once. The rearrangement links TRBV19 to TRBJ1-2, with D perhaps matching TRBD1 (5 bases). This CDR3 is built from 12 residues. CDR1 LNHDA and CDR2 SQIVND come from the germline V gene (reference sequence). V was shortened by 3 bases and J by 5 bases, with 7 bases between the two germline ends. CDR3: CASSIDSYGYTF. CDR3 sequence (DNA): TGTGCCAGTAGTATCGACAGTTATGGCTACACCTTC.

This sequence joins TRBV5-4 and TRBJ2-2; D ambiguous. The CDR3 length is 16 residues. Germline CDR1 reads SGHNT; CDR2 reads YYREEE (reference sequence). V was trimmed by 4 bases and J by 6 bases, leaving 19 bases between them. This CDR3 is CASSLWLEKVSGELFF. The CDR3 DNA reads as TGTGCCAGCAGCCTGTGGTTGGAGAAGGTTTCCGGGGAGCTGTTTTTT.

The chain is built from TRBV9 and TRBJ2-3; 8 bases match TRBD2. Germline CDR1 and CDR2: SGDLS and YYNGEE. The ends lost 0 bases at V and 6 bases at J; junction bases unmatched: 12. This CDR3 spans 17 amino acids. CDR3 nucleotides: TGTGCCAGCAGCGTAGCTACGGGGAGCGGGAGAGGTGATACGCAGTATTTT. Its translation: CASSVATGSGRGDTQYF.

This chain connects TRBV12-5 to TRBJ1-3; maybe TRBD1 (6 bases). V lost 1 base to trimming and J lost 2 bases, with 9 bases between them. The germline V gene has CDR1 LGHNT and CDR2 FRNRAP. The CDR3 is 15 residues long. Written as DNA, the CDR3 is TGTGCTAGTGGTTTGGGGGGGCTAGCTGGAAACACCATATATTTT. Translating it yields CASGLGGLAGNTIYF.

The genes are TRBV7-9 and TRBJ1-5; perhaps TRBD1 as D (5 bases). In germline, CDR1 is SEHNR, CDR2 FQNEAQ (reference sequence). The CDR3 sequence is 14 residues long. V lost 1 base and J 4 bases, leaving 8 bases between the germline ends. The CDR3 is CASSLGQGNQPQHF. In DNA, the CDR3 is TGTGCCAGCAGCTTAGGTCAGGGTAATCAGCCCCAGCATTTT.

This rearrangement joins TRBV5-1 to TRBJ2-1, with 7 bases identical to TRBD2. Germline assignment: CDR1 SGHRS and CDR2 YFSETQ. The length of the CDR3 is 16 residues. V was clipped by 1 base and J by 0 bases; unmatched bases: 4. The CDR3 spells CASSLTLASSYNEQFF. CDR3 in DNA: TGCGCCAGCAGCTTGACACTAGCGAGCTCCTACAATGAGCAGTTCTTC. Drawing the rest from reference TRBV5-1 and TRBJ2-1, the complete variable domain is KAGVTQTPRYLIKTRGQQVTLSCSPISGHRSVSWYQQTPGQGLQFLFEYFSETQRNKGNFPGRFSGRQFSNSRSEMNVSTLELGDSALYLCASSLTLASSYNEQFFGPGTRLTVL.

This chain joins TRBV5-1 and TRBJ2-1; 8 nucleotides align to TRBD2. Germline V gene lookup returns CDR1 SGHRS and CDR2 YFSETQ. The CDR3 is made up of 15 amino acids. V dropped 3 bases and J dropped 0; count of bases not matched to a gene: 2. The CDR3 region has the DNA TGCGCCAGCAGCTGGGGACTAGGCTCCTACAATGAGCAGTTCTTC. Amino acid sequence: CASSWGLGSYNEQFF.

About this clone: This CDR3 is also generated by other DNA sequences in the sample. The chain employs TRBV6-5 and TRBJ2-5; 9 nucleotides match TRBD2. Germline assignment: CDR1 MNHEY and CDR2 SVGAGI. The ends lost 2 bases at V and 3 bases at J; junction bases unmatched: 4. The CDR3 has 15 residues. The CDR3 region has the DNA TGTGCCAGCAGTTACGGGGCGGGGGGGGAAGAGACCCAGTACTTC. Its translation: CASSYGAGGEETQYF.

The V gene is TRBV2, the J gene TRBJ1-2, with D possibly TRBD1 on 5 matching bases. The CDR3 consists of 13 residues. Looked up from germline, CDR1 is SNHLY and CDR2 is FYNNEI. Trimming removed 10 bases at V and 2 bases at J, with 14 bases between. The CDR3 loop is CATVTGGNYGYTF. CDR3 nucleotide sequence: TGTGCCACCGTCACCGGGGGAAACTATGGCTACACCTTC.

The chain joins TRBV11-3 to TRBJ2-1; D possibly corresponds to TRBD1 (6 bases). CDR3 length: 14 residues. Trimming took 5 bases from V and 5 from J, leaving 13 bases between them. Germline-derived CDR1 and CDR2 are SGHNT and YENEEA. As DNA, the CDR3 is TGTGCCAGCAGCACCAGGGGTTCCCACAATGAGCAGTTCTTC. This codes for CASSTRGSHNEQFF.

The chain links TRBV5-8 to TRBJ1-5; 10 bases are a match to TRBD1. J was trimmed by 7 bases and V by 4 bases; bases with no gene match: 8. This CDR3 has 15 amino acids. Germline CDR1 reads SGHTS; CDR2 reads YDEGEE. The CDR3 loop is CASSRRTGGVQPQHF. The CDR3 DNA is TGTGCCAGCAGCCGACGGACAGGGGGGGTCCAGCCCCAGCATTTT.

The J gene is TRBJ2-5, the V gene TRBV18; a weak D match, TRBD2 (5 bases). The J call is uncertain, as TRBJ2-7 better fits the DNA end. The CDR3 spans 13 residues. The V gene's germline CDR1 is KGHSH and CDR2 LQKENI. CDR3 in amino acids: CASSPERSYEQYF. CDR3 coding DNA: TGTGCCAGCTCACCGGAGCGGTCCTACGAGCAGTACTTC.

The chain is built from TRBV6-1 and TRBJ1-2; TRBD1 agrees at 8 bases. Germline CDR1 reads MNHNS; CDR2 reads SASEGT. The CDR3 has 15 amino acids. With V trimmed by 2 bases and J by 7 bases, 9 bases remained unmatched. CDR3 nucleotide sequence: TGTGCCAGCAGTGAATGGGCGCAGGGGGCGGGTGGCTACACCTTC. It translates to CASSEWAQGAGGYTF.

The V call is TRBV7-9, the J call TRBJ2-3; 9 nucleotides line up with TRBD2. Germline values: CDR1 SEHNR, CDR2 FQNEAQ (reference sequence). This CDR3 spans 16 amino acids. Trimming removed 4 bases from V and 0 bases from J; junction bases left unmatched: 5. Here the CDR3 reads CASSSRTSASTDTQYF. In DNA form, the CDR3 reads TGTGCCAGCAGCTCCCGGACTAGCGCGAGCACAGATACGCAGTATTTT.

The J gene is TRBJ1-3, the V gene TRBV5-5; 9 nucleotides match TRBD1. CDR1 and CDR2 from the germline V gene are SGHKS and YYEKEE (reference sequence). Losses at the gene ends were 6 bases for V and 3 bases for J; bases not matched to a gene: 7. This CDR3 region has 15 residues. CDR3 amino acids: CASKLTGGLGNTIYF. The CDR3 DNA is TGTGCCAGCAAGCTAACAGGGGGCCTTGGAAACACCATATATTTT.

The chain is built from TRBV6-5 and TRBJ1-1; maybe TRBD1 (6 bases). From germline, CDR1 is MNHEY and CDR2 SVGAGI. Trimming removed 6 bases at V and 3 bases at J, with 14 bases between. The CDR3 consists of 14 residues. CDR3 in DNA: TGTGCCAGCAGCCGGGACAAAGGGGACACTGAAGCTTTCTTT. Its protein product is CASSRDKGDTEAFF.

This CDR3 is CASRGTGVSNTIYF. The CDR3 DNA sequence: TGTGCCAGCAGAGGGACAGGGGTTTCAAACACCATATATTTT. This rearrangement joins TRBV6-5 to TRBJ1-3, with 10 bases matching TRBD1. The CDR3 runs to 14 residues. V was clipped by 6 bases and J by 6 bases; unmatched bases: 5. Germline assignment: CDR1 MNHEY and CDR2 SVGAGI.